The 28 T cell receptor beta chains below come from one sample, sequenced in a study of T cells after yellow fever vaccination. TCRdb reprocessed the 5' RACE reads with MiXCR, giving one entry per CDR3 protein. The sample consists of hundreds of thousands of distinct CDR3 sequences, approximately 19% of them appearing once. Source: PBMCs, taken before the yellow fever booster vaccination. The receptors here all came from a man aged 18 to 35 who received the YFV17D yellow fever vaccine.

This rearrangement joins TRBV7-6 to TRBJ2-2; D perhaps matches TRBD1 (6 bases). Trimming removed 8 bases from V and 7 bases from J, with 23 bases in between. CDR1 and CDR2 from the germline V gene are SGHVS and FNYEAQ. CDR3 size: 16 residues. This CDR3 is CASGPWAGAGSGELFF. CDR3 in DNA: TGTGCCAGCGGCCCCTGGGCAGGGGCAGGAAGCGGGGAGCTGTTTTTT.

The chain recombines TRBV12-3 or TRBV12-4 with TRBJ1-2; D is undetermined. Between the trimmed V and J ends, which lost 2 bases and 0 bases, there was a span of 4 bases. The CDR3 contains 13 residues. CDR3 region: CASSLSANYGYTF. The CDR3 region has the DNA TGTGCCAGCAGTTTAAGCGCTAACTATGGCTACACCTTC.

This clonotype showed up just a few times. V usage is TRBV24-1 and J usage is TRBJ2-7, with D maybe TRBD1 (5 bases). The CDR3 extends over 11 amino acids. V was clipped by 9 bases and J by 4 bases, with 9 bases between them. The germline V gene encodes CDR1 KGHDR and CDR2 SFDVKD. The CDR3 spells CATQGAYEQYF. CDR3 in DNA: TGTGCCACCCAAGGGGCTTACGAGCAGTACTTC.

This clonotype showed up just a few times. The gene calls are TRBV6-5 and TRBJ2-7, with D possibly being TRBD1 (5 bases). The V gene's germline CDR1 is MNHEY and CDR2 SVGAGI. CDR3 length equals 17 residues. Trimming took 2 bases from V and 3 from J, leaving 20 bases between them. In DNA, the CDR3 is TGTGCCAGCAGTTACAAAGCCCCAGGGCTAAATGTCTACGAGCAGTACTTC. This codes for CASSYKAPGLNVYEQYF.

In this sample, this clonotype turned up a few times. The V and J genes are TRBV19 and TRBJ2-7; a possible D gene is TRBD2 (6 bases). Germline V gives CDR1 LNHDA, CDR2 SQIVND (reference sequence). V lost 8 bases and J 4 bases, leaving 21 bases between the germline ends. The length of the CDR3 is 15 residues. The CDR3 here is CASSPGVSAVYEQYF. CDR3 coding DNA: TGTGCCAGTTCCCCGGGGGTTAGTGCCGTATACGAGCAGTACTTC.

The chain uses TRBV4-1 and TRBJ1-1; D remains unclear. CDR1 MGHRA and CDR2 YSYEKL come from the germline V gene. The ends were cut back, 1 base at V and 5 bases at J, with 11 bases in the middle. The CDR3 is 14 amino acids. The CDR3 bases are TGCGCCAGCAGCCAAGGACACCGACCAACTGAAGCTTTCTTT. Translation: CASSQGHRPTEAFF.

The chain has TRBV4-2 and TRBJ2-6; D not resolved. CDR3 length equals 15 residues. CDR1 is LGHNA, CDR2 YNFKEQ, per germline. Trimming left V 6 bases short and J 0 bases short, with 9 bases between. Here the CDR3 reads CASRDSSSGANVLTF. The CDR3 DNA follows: TGTGCCAGCAGAGACTCAAGCTCTGGGGCCAACGTCCTGACTTTC.

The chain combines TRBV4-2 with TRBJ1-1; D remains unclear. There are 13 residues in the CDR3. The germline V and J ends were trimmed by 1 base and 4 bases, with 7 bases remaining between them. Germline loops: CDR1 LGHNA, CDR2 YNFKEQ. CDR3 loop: CASSQAPSTEAFF. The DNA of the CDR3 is TGTGCCAGCAGCCAAGCTCCGAGCACTGAAGCTTTCTTT.

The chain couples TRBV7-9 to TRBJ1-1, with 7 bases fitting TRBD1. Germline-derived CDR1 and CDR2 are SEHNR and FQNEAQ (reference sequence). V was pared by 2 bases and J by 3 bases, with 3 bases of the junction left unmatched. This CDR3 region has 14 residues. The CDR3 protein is CASSLRQGDTEAFF. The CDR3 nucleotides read TGTGCCAGCAGCTTACGACAGGGTGACACTGAAGCTTTCTTT.

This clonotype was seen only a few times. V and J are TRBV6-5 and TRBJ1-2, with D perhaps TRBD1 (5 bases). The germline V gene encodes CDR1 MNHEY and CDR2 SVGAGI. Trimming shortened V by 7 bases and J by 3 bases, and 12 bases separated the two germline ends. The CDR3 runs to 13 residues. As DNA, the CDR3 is TGTGCCAGCACCCCGGCAGGGCACTATGGCTACACCTTC. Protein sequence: CASTPAGHYGYTF.

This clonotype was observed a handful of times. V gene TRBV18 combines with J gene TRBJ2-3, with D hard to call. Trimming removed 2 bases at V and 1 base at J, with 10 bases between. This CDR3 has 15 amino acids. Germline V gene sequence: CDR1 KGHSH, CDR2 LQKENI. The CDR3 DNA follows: TGTGCCAGCTCACCATATGGCCCCCGCACAGATACGCAGTATTTT. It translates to CASSPYGPRTDTQYF.

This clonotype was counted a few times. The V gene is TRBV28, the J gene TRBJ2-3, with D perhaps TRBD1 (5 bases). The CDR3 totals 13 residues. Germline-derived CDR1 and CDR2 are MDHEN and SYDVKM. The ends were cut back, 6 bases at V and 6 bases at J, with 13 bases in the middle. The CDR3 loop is CASRPWGADTQYF. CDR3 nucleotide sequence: TGTGCCAGCAGACCTTGGGGCGCCGATACGCAGTATTTT.

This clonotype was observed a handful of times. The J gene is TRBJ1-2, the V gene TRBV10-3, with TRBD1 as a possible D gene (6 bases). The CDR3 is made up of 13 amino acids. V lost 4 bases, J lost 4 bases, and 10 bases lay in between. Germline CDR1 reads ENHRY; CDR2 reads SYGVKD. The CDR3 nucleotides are TGTGCCATCAGTGCCCGCAGGGGCTATGGCTACACCTTC. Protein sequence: CAISARRGYGYTF.

The CDR3 is CSARTFTDTQYF. CDR3 nucleotide sequence: TGCAGTGCTAGGACCTTCACAGATACGCAGTATTTT. This chain uses TRBV20-1 with TRBJ2-3; no clear D gene. V was shortened by 3 bases and J by 2 bases, with 6 bases between the two germline ends. Germline-derived CDR1 and CDR2 are DFQATT and SNEGSKA (reference sequence). This CDR3 has 12 amino acids.

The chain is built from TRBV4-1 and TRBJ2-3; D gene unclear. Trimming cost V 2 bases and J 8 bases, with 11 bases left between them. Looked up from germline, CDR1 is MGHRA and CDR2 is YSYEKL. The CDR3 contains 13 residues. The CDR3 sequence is CASSQTYTGTQYF. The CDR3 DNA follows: TGCGCCAGCAGCCAAACCTACACTGGTACGCAGTATTTT.

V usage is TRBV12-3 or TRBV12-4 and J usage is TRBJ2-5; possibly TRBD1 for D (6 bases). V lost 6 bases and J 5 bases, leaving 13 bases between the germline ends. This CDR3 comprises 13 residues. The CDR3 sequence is CASRNRVEETQYF. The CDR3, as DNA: TGTGCCAGCAGAAACAGGGTGGAGGAGACCCAGTACTTC.

CDR3 protein: CSAIDRFPTFF. The DNA for the CDR3 is TGCAGTGCGATCGACAGATTTCCAACTTTCTTT. This chain connects TRBV20-1 to TRBJ1-1, with D perhaps matching TRBD1 (5 bases). Looked up from germline, CDR1 is DFQATT and CDR2 is SNEGSKA (reference sequence). The CDR3 extends over 11 amino acids. With 6 bases removed from V and 12 bases from J, the gap between germline ends came to 17 bases.

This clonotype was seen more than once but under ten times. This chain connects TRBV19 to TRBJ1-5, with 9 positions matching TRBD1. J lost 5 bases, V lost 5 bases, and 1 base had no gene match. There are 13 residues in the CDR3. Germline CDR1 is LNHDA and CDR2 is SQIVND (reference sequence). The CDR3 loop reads CASSWDRDQPQHF. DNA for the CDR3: TGTGCCAGTAGTTGGGACAGGGATCAGCCCCAGCATTTT.

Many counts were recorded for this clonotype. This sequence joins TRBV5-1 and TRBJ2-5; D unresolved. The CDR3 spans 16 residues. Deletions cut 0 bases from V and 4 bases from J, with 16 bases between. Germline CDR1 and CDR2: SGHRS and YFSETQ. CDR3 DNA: TGCGCCAGCAGCTTGGCCCCCGGCCTGGAGCGAGAGACCCAGTACTTC. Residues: CASSLAPGLERETQYF.

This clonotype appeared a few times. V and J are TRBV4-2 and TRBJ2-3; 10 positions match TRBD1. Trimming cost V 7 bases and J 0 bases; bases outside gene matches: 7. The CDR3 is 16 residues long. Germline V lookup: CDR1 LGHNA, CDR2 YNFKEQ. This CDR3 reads CASMGGTGASTDTQYF. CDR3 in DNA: TGTGCCAGCATGGGCGGGACAGGGGCTAGCACAGATACGCAGTATTTT.

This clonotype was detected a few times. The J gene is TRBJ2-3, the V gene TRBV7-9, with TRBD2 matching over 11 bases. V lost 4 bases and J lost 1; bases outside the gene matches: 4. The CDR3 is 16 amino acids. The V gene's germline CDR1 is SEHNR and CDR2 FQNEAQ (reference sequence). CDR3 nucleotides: TGTGCCAGCAGCTCCGGACTAGCGGGCCGCACAGATACGCAGTATTTT. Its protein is CASSSGLAGRTDTQYF.

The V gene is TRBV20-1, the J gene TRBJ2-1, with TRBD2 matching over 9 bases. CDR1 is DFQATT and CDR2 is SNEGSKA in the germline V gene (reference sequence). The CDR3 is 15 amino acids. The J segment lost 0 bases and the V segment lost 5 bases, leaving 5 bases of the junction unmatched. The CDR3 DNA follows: TGCAGTGCTTTAGCGGGGGAAAGCTCCTACAATGAGCAGTTCTTC. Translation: CSALAGESSYNEQFF.

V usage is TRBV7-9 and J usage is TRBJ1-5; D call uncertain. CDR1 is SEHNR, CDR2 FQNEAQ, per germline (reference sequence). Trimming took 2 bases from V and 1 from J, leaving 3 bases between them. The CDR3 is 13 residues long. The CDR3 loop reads CASSLLSNQPQHF. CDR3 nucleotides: TGTGCCAGCAGCTTACTGAGCAATCAGCCCCAGCATTTT.

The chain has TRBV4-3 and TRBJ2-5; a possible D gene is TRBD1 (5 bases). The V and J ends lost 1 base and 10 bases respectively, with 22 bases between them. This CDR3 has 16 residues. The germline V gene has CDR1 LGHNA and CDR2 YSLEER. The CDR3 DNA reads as TGCGCCAGCAGCCAAGCCCTTCCCCGGAAGGGGCAAGGCCAGTACTTC. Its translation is CASSQALPRKGQGQYF.

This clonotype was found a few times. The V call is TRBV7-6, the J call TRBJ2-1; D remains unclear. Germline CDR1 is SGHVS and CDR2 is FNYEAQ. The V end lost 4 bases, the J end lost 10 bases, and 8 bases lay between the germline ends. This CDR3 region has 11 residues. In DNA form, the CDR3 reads TGTGCCAGCAGCTCCGAAAGGGAGCAGTTCTTC. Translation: CASSSEREQFF.

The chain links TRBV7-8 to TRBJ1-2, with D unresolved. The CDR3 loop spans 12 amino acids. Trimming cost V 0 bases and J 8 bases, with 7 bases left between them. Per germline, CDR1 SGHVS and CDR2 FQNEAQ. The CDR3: CASSLAGGGYTF. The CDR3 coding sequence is TGTGCCAGCAGCTTAGCCGGTGGGGGCTACACCTTC.

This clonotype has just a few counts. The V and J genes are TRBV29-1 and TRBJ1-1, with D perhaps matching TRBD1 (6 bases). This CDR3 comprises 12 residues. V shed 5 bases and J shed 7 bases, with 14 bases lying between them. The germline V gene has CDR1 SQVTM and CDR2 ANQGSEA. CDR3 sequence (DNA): TGCAGCGTTCTTCTCAGGGGATTTGAAGCTTTCTTT. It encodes CSVLLRGFEAFF.

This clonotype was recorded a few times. CDR3 residues: CASSPTLDSSYSNQPQHF. Written as DNA, the CDR3 is TGTGCCAGCAGTCCAACACTCGACAGTTCATATAGCAATCAGCCCCAGCATTTT. The V call is TRBV12-3 or TRBV12-4, the J call TRBJ1-5; D is perhaps TRBD1 (5 bases). The CDR3 totals 18 residues. The ends were cut back, 5 bases at V and 0 bases at J, with 20 bases in the middle.